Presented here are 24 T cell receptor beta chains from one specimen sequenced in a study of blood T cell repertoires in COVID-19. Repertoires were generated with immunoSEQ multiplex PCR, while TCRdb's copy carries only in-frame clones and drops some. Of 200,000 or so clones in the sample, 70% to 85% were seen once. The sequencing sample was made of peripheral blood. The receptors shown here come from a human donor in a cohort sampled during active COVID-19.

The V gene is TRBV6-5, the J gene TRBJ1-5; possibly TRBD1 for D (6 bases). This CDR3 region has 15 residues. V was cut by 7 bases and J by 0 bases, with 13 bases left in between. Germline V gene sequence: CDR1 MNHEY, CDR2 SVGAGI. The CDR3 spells CASKGGQHSNQPQHF. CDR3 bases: TGTGCCAGCAAGGGGGGGCAGCATAGCAATCAGCCCCAGCATTTT.

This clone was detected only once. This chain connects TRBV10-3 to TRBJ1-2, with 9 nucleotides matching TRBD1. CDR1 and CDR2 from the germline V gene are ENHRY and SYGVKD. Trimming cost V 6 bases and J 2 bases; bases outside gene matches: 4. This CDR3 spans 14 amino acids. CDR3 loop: CAIRPGTGNYGYTF. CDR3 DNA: TGTGCCATCAGGCCCGGGACAGGGAACTATGGCTACACCTTC.

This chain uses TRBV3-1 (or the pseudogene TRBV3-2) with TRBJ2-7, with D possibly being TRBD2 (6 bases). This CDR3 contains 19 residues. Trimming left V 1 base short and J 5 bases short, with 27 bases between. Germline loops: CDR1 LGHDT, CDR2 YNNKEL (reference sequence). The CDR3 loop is CASSQGGWEFEGGTHEQYF. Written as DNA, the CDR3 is TGTGCCAGCAGCCAAGGCGGATGGGAATTCGAAGGCGGGACCCACGAGCAGTACTTC.

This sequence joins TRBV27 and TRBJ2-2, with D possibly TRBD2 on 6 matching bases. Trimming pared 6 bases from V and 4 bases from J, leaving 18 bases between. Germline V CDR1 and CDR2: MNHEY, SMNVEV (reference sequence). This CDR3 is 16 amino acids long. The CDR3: CASRLSRDFVTGELFF. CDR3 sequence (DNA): TGTGCCAGCAGACTCTCCCGGGACTTCGTCACCGGGGAGCTGTTTTTT.

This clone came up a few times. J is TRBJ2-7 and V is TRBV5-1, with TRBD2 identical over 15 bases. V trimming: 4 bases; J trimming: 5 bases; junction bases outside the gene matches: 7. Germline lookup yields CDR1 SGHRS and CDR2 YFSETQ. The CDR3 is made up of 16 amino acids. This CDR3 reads CASSPGLAGGPDEQYF. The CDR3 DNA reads TGCGCCAGCAGCCCCGGACTAGCGGGAGGGCCAGACGAGCAGTACTTC.

The CDR3 DNA follows: TGTGCCAGCAGTCTCGGGACAGGGGGGCATCAGCCCCAGCATTTT. Its translation: CASSLGTGGHQPQHF. The V call is TRBV5-4, the J call TRBJ1-5, with 11 bases matching TRBD1. The V gene's germline CDR1 is SGHNT and CDR2 YYREEE (reference sequence). This CDR3 has 15 residues. J lost 5 bases, V lost 5 bases, and 6 bases had no gene match.

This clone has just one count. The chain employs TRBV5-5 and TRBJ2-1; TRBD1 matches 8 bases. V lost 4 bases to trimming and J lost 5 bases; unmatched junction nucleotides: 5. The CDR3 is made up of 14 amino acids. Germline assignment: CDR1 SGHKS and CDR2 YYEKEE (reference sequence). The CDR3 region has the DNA TGTGCCAGCAGCCGTCAGGGGGCCCACAATGAGCAGTTCTTC. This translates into CASSRQGAHNEQFF.

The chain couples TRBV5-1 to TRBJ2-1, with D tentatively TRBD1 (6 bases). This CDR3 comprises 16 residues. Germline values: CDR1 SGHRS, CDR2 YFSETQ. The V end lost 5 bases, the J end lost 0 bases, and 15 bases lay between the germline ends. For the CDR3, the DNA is TGCGCCAGCAGTTTTTACCCGGACAGCTCCTACAATGAGCAGTTCTTC. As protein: CASSFYPDSSYNEQFF.

The CDR3 spells CASSTIDSLYGYTF. As DNA, the CDR3 is TGTGCCAGCAGTACCATAGACAGTCTCTATGGCTACACCTTC. The chain combines TRBV28 with TRBJ1-2; a possible D gene is TRBD1 (5 bases). CDR3 size: 14 residues. Trimming took off 5 bases at V and 4 bases at J, with 14 bases between the two ends. Germline V gives CDR1 MDHEN, CDR2 SYDVKM.

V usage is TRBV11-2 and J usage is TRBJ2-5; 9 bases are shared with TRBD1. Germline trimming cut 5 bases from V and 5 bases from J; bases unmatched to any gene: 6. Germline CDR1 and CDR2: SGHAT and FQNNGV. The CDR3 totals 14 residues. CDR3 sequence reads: CASSANRGRETQYF. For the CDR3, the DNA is TGTGCCAGCAGCGCCAACAGGGGGCGTGAGACCCAGTACTTC.

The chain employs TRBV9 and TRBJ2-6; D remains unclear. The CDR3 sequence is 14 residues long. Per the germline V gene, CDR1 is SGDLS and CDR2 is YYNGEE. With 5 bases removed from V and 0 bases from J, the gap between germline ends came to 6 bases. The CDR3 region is CASSRSSGANVLTF. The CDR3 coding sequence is TGTGCCAGCAGTAGAAGCTCTGGGGCCAACGTCCTGACTTTC.

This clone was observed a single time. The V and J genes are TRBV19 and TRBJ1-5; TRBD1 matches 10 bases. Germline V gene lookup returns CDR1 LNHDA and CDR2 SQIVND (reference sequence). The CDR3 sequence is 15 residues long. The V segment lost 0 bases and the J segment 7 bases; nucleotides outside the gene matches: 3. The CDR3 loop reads CASSIEGQGYQPQHF. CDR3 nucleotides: TGTGCCAGTAGTATAGAGGGACAGGGGTACCAGCCCCAGCATTTT.

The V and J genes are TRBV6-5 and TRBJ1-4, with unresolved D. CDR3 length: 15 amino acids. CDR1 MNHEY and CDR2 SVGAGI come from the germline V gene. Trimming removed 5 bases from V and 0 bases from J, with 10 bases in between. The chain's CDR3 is CASSRTPATNEKLFF. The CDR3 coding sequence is TGTGCCAGCAGTCGAACACCCGCAACTAATGAAAAACTGTTTTTT.

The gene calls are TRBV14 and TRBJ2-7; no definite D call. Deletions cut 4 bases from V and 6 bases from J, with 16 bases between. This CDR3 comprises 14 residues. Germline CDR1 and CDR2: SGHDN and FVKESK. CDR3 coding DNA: TGTGCCAGCAGCCCAAATCCCCTTCTCGGCGAGCAGTACTTC. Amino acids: CASSPNPLLGEQYF.

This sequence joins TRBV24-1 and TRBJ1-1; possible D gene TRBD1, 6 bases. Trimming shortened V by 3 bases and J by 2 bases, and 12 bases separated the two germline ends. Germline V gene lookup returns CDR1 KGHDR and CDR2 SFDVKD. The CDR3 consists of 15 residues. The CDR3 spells CATSDKSTGNTEAFF. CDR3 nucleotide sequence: TGTGCCACCAGTGATAAGTCGACAGGCAACACTGAAGCTTTCTTT.

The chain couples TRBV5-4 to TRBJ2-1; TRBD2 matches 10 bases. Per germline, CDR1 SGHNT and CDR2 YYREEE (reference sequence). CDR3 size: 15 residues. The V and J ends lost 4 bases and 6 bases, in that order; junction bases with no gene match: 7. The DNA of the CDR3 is TGTGCCAGCAGCCCAACTAGCGGGATCTCCAATGAGCAGTTCTTC. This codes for CASSPTSGISNEQFF. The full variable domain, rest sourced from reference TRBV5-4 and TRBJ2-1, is ETGVTQSPTHLIKTRGQQVTLRCSSQSGHNTVSWYQQALGQGPQFIFQYYREEENGRGNFPPRFSGLQFPNYSSELNVNALELDDSALYLCASSPTSGISNEQFFGPGTRLTVL.

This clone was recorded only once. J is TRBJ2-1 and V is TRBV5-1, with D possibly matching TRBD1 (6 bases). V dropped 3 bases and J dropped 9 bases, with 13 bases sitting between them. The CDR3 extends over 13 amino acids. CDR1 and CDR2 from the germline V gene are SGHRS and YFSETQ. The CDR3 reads CASSYRVSGEQFF. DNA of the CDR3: TGCGCCAGCAGCTACAGGGTTTCCGGTGAGCAGTTCTTC. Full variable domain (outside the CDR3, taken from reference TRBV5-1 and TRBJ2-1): KAGVTQTPRYLIKTRGQQVTLSCSPISGHRSVSWYQQTPGQGLQFLFEYFSETQRNKGNFPGRFSGRQFSNSRSEMNVSTLELGDSALYLCASSYRVSGEQFFGPGTRLTVL.

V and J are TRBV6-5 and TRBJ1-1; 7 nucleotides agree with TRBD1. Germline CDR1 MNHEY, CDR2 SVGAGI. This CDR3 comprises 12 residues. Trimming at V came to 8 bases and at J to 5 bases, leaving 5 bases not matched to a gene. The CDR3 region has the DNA TGTGCCAGCGCAAGACAGGGAACTGAAGCTTTCTTT. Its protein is CASARQGTEAFF.

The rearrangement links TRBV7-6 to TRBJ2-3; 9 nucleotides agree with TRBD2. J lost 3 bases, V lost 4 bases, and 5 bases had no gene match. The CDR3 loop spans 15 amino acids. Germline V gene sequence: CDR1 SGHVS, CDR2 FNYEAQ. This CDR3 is CASSYTGLATDTQYF. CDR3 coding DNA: TGTGCCAGCAGCTACACCGGACTAGCGACAGATACGCAGTATTTT. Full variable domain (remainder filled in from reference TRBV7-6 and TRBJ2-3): GAGVSQSPRYKVTKRGQDVALRCDPISGHVSLYWYRQALGQGPEFLTYFNYEAQQDKSGLPNDRFSAERPEGSISTLTIQRTEQRDSAMYRCASSYTGLATDTQYFGPGTRLTVL.

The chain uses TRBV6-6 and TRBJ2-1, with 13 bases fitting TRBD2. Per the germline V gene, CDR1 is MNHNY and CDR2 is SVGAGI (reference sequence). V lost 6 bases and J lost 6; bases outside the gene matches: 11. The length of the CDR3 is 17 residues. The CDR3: CASSRATSGRPGNEQFF. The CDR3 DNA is TGTGCCAGCAGCCGAGCGACTAGCGGGAGGCCCGGCAATGAGCAGTTCTTC.

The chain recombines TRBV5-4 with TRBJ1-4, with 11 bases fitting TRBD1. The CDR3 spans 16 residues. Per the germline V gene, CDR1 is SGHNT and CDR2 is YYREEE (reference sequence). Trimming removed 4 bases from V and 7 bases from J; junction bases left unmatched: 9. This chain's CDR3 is CASSQKRGTGGEKLFF. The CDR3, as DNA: TGTGCCAGCAGCCAAAAAAGGGGGACAGGGGGTGAAAAACTGTTTTTT.

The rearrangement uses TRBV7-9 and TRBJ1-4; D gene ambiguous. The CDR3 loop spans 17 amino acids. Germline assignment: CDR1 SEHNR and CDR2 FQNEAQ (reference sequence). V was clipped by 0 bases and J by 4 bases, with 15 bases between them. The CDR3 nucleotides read TGTGCCAGCAGCTTAGCGCTGATGGGCGGGTTTAATGAAAAACTGTTTTTT. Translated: CASSLALMGGFNEKLFF.

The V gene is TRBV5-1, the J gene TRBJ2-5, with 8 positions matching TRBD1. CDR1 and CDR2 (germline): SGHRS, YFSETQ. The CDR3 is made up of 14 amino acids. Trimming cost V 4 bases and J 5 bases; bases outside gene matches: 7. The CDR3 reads CASSARGRVETQYF. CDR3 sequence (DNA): TGCGCCAGCAGCGCCAGGGGGCGTGTGGAGACCCAGTACTTC.

CDR3 bases: TGTGCCAGCAGCATGGGACTACTAGCCTACGAGCAGTACTTC. It is translated as CASSMGLLAYEQYF. The V gene is TRBV13, the J gene TRBJ2-7, with TRBD2 identical over 7 bases. The CDR3 is made up of 14 amino acids. Losses at the gene ends were 5 bases for V and 2 bases for J; bases not matched to a gene: 6. Germline CDR1 and CDR2: PRHDT and FYEKMQ (reference sequence).